A selection of T cell receptor beta chains follows, all from one sample in a study of T cells in localized non-small cell lung cancer. Data came from immunoSEQ multiplex PCR; TCRdb stores just in-frame clones and leaves some out. This sample has over 550 clones, with less than 30% found just once. The specimen was normal lung tissue next to the tumor, collected before any cancer treatment. Receptors originate from a woman between 35 and 70 years old with stage II squamous cell lung carcinoma. Each CDR3 is given without its conserved first and last residue. The order of the fields is CDR3 protein, D gene, V gene, J gene. A D gene is named only where the DNA matches it firmly.

CDR3aa: ASSLDRSGQPQH
d_gene: .
v_gene: TRBV11-3
j_gene: TRBJ1-5

CDR3aa: ASSSPGDTGELF
d_gene: .
v_gene: TRBV28
j_gene: TRBJ2-2

CDR3aa: ASSFGQNADTQY
d_gene: .
v_gene: TRBV5-1
j_gene: TRBJ2-3

CDR3aa: SVRTADQPQH
d_gene: .
v_gene: TRBV29-1
j_gene: TRBJ1-5

CDR3aa: ASSEVPTYGYT
d_gene: .
v_gene: TRBV9
j_gene: TRBJ1-2

CDR3aa: ASSLDDRGYYGYT
d_gene: TRBD1
v_gene: TRBV19
j_gene: TRBJ1-2

CDR3aa: ASSLTGGSYSPLH
d_gene: TRBD1
v_gene: TRBV9
j_gene: TRBJ1-6

CDR3aa: ASSAGTSAIQETQY
d_gene: TRBD2
v_gene: TRBV6-8
j_gene: TRBJ2-5

CDR3aa: ASSKDRKDTEAF
d_gene: .
v_gene: TRBV6-8
j_gene: TRBJ1-1

CDR3aa: ASSGRQGTNTEAF
d_gene: TRBD1
v_gene: TRBV11-3
j_gene: TRBJ1-1

CDR3aa: ASSPYLGAGEETQY
d_gene: .
v_gene: TRBV6-8
j_gene: TRBJ2-5

CDR3aa: ASSAGSSGNTIY
d_gene: .
v_gene: TRBV11-3
j_gene: TRBJ1-3

CDR3aa: ASSYYPPPGLGNSPLH
d_gene: .
v_gene: TRBV6-8
j_gene: TRBJ1-6

CDR3aa: ASSEGTGGYYEQY
d_gene: TRBD1
v_gene: TRBV6-1
j_gene: TRBJ2-7

CDR3aa: ASRKGAQGTGELF
d_gene: TRBD1
v_gene: TRBV2
j_gene: TRBJ2-2

CDR3aa: AWAAQASSPLH
d_gene: .
v_gene: TRBV30
j_gene: TRBJ1-6

CDR3aa: ASSLKRGGATDTQY
d_gene: TRBD2
v_gene: TRBV11-3
j_gene: TRBJ2-3

CDR3aa: AWMLQAWGRGTGELF
d_gene: .
v_gene: TRBV30
j_gene: TRBJ2-2

CDR3aa: ASSIGEYTEAF
d_gene: .
v_gene: TRBV19
j_gene: TRBJ1-1

CDR3aa: ATSPSSSTGELF
d_gene: .
v_gene: TRBV15
j_gene: TRBJ2-2

CDR3aa: SGTTGSHSTDTQY
d_gene: TRBD1
v_gene: TRBV29-1
j_gene: TRBJ2-3

CDR3aa: ASSLQGGGNTIY
d_gene: .
v_gene: TRBV19
j_gene: TRBJ1-3